The sample holds a few counts of the clone carrying this T cell receptor (beta chain). Its specificity is unknown. TCRdb fed the 5' RACE reads into MiXCR, producing one record per CDR3 protein. The sample has some 440,000 distinct CDR3 sequences, 20% to 25% seen once. This record belongs to a study of identical twins. Study-wide points: It was possible that invariant MAIT and iNKT cells partly confounded the zero-insertion analyses.

V lost 10 bases to trimming and J lost 4 bases, with 14 bases between them. Germline lookup yields CDR1 MNHEY and CDR2 SVGAGI. The CDR3 sequence is 12 residues long. These data were likewise used in another study, on T cells expressing NK-cell markers. That source reports: Sorted CD3+CD56+NKG2C+, CD3+CD56+NKG2C- and CD3+CD56-NKG2C+ T cells supplied TCR beta repertoires. HCMV seropositivity marked most of the eight sequenced donors; one was seronegative. NKG2C+ dominant clonotypes from roughly 6 donors made up about 1.0-7.5% of CD8+ T cells.

The chain has TRBV6-5 and TRBJ2-7; D is possibly TRBD1 (6 bases). The source of this sequence is a young woman in good health. Sequencing was performed on CD4+ T cells sorted from blood. CDR3 sequence (DNA): TGTGCCATACGACAGGAGATGTACGAGCAGTACTTC. Translating gives CAIRQEMYEQYF.